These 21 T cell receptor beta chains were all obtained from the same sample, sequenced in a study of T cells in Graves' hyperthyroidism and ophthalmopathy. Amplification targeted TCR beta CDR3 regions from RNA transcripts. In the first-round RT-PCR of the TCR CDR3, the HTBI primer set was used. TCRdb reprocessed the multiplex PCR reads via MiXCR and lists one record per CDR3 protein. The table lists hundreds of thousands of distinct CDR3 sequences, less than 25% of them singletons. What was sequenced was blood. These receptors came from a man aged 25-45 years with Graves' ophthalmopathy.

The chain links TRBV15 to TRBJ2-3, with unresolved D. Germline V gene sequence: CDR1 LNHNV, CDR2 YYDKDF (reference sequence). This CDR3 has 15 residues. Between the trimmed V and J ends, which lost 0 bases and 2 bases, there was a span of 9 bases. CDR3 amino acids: CATSRDPGYTDTQYF. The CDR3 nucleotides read TGTGCCACCAGCAGAGATCCCGGGTACACAGATACGCAGTATTTT. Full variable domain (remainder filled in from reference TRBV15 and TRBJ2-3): DAMVIQNPRYQVTQFGKPVTLSCSQTLNHNVMYWYQQKSSQAPKLLFHYYDKDFNNEADTPDNFQSRRPNTSFCFLDIRSPGLGDTAMYLCATSRDPGYTDTQYFGPGTRLTVL.

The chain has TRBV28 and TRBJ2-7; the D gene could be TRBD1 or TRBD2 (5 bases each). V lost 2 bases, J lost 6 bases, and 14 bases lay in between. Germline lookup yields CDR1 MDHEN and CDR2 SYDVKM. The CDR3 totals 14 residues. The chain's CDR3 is CASSLVGERSEQYF. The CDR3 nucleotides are TGTGCCAGCAGTTTAGTGGGGGAGAGGAGCGAGCAGTACTTC.

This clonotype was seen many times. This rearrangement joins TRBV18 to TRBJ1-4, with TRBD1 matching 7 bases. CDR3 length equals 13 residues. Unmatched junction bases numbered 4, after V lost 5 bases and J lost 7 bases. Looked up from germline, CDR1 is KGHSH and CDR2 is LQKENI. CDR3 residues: CASSEGAGEKLFF. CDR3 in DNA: TGTGCCAGCTCAGAGGGGGCTGGTGAAAAACTGTTTTTT.

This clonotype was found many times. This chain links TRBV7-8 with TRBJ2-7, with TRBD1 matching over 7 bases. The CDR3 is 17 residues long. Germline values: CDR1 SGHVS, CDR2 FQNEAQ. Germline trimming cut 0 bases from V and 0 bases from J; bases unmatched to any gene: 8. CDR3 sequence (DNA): TGTGCCAGCAGCTTAGCGACGGGACAGACGATCTCCTACGAGCAGTACTTC. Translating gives CASSLATGQTISYEQYF.

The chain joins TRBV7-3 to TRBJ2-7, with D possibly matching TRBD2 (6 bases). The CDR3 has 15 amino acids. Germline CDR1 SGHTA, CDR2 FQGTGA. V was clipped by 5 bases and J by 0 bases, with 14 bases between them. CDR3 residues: CASSPRSSDSYEQYF. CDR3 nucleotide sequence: TGTGCCAGCAGCCCCCGATCTAGCGACTCCTACGAGCAGTACTTC. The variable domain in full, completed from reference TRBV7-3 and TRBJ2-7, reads GAGVSQTPSNKVTEKGKYVELRCDPISGHTALYWYRQSLGQGPEFLIYFQGTGAADDSGLPNDRFFAVRPEGSVSTLKIQRTERGDSAVYLCASSPRSSDSYEQYFGPGTRLTVT.

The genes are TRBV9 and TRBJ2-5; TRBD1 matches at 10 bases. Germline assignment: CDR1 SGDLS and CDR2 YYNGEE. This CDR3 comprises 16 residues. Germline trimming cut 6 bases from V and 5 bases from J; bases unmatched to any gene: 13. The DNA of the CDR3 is TGTGCCAGCACCGTCCCGGGACAGGGGTTCCGGGAGACCCAGTACTTC. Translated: CASTVPGQGFRETQYF.

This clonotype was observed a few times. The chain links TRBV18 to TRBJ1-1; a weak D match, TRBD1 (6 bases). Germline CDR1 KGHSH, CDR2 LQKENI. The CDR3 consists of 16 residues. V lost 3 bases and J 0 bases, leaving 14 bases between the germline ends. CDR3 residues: CASSPTKGEMNTEAFF. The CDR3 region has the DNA TGTGCCAGCTCACCGACCAAGGGGGAGATGAACACTGAAGCTTTCTTT.

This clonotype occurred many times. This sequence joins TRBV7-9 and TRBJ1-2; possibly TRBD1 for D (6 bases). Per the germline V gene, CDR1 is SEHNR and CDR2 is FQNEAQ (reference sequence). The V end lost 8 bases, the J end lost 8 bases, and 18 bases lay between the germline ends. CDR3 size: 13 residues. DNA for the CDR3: TGTGCCAGCTTCCGGGGGGGCGGAGAGGGCTACACCTTC. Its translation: CASFRGGGEGYTF.

The CDR3 loop is CASSQDGSGAYEQYF. The CDR3 region has the DNA TGTGCCAGCAGCCAAGATGGTAGCGGAGCCTACGAGCAGTACTTC. V and J are TRBV3-2 and TRBJ2-7; the DNA was not used to check the table's D call, TRBD2. TRBV3-2 is annotated as a pseudogene. The CDR3 has 15 amino acids.

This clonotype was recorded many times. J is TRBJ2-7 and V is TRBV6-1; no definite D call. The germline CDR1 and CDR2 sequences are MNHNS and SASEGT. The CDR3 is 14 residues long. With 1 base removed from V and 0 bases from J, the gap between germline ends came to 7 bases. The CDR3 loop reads CASSEVATSYEQYF. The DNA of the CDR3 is TGTGCCAGCAGTGAAGTAGCCACCTCCTACGAGCAGTACTTC.

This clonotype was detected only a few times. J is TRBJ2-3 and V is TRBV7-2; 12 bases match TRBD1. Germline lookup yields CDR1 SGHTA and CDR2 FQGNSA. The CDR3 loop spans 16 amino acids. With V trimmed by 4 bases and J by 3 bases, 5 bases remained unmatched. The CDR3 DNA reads TGTGCCAGCAGCTCGGGACAGGGGGCGTCGACAGATACGCAGTATTTT. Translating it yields CASSSGQGASTDTQYF.

CDR3 amino acids: CATSKGQGADEQYF. In DNA form, the CDR3 reads TGTGCCACCAGCAAGGGACAGGGGGCCGACGAGCAGTACTTC. The V and J genes are TRBV15 and TRBJ2-7; TRBD1 matches 12 bases. Unmatched junction bases numbered 3, after V lost 4 bases and J lost 5 bases. The CDR3 has 14 residues. Germline loops: CDR1 LNHNV, CDR2 YYDKDF (reference sequence). Based on the CDR3 plus reference TRBV15 and TRBJ2-7, the full variable domain is DAMVIQNPRYQVTQFGKPVTLSCSQTLNHNVMYWYQQKSSQAPKLLFHYYDKDFNNEADTPDNFQSRRPNTSFCFLDIRSPGLGDTAMYLCATSKGQGADEQYFGPGTRLTVT.

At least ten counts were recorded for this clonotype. The CDR3 sequence is CASSQQGNTEAFF. The CDR3 DNA reads TGCGCCAGCAGCCAACAGGGGAACACTGAAGCTTTCTTT. The J gene is TRBJ1-1, the V gene TRBV5-1, with TRBD1 as a possible D gene (6 bases). V was clipped by 4 bases and J by 1 base, with 8 bases between them. This CDR3 is 13 amino acids long. Germline loops: CDR1 SGHRS, CDR2 YFSETQ.

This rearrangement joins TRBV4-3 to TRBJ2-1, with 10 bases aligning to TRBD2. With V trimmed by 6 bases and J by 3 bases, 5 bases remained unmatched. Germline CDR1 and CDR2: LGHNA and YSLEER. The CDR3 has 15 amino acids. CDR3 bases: TGCGCCAGCAGACGGACTAGCGGAGACTACAATGAGCAGTTCTTC. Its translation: CASRRTSGDYNEQFF.

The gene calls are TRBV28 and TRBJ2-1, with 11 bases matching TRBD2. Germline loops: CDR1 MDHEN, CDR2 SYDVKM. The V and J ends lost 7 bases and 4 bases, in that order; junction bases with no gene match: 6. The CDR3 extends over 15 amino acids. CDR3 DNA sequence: TGTGCCAGCACCTTACTAGCGGGAGTTTACAATGAGCAGTTCTTC. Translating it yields CASTLLAGVYNEQFF.

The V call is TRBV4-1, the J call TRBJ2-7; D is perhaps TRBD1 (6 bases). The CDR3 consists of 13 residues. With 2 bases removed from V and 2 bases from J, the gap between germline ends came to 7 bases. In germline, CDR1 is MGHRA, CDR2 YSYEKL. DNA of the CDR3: TGCGCCAGCAGCCAACACAGGGCCTACGAGCAGTACTTC. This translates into CASSQHRAYEQYF.

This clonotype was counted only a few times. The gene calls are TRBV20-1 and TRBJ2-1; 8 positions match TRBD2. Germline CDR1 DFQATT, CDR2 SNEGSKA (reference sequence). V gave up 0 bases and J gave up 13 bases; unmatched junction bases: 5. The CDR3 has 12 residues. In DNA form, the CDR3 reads TGCAGTGCTAGAGAAGGGAGCGGGAGACAGTTCTTC. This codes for CSAREGSGRQFF.

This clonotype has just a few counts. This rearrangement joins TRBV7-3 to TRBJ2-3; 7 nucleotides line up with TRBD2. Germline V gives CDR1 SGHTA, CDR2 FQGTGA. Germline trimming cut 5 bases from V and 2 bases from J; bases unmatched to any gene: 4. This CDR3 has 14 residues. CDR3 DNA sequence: TGTGCCAGCAGCACCGGGACTAACACAGATACGCAGTATTTT. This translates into CASSTGTNTDTQYF.

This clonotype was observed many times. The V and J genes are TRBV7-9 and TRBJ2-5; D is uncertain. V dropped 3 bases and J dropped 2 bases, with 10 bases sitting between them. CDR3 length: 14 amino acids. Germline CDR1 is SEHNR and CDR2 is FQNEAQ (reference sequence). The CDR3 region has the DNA TGTGCCAGCAGCTTCTCTGCGACTCAAGAGACCCAGTACTTC. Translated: CASSFSATQETQYF.

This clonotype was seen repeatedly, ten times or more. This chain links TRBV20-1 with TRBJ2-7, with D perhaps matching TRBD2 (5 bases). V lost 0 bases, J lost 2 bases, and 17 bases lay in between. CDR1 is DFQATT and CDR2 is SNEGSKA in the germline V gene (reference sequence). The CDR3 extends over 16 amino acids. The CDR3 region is CSARDLKAERTYEQYF. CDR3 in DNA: TGCAGTGCTAGAGATCTTAAGGCGGAGCGGACCTACGAGCAGTACTTC.

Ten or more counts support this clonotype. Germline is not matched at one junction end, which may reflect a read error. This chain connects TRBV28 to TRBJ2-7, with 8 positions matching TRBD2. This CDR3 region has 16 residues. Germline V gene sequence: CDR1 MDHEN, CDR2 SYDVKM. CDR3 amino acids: CASRLSGGGSSYEQYF. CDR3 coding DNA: TGTGCCAGCAGGTTATCGGGGGGGGGAAGCTCCTACGAGCAGTACTTC.